This entry features one T cell receptor (beta chain) sequence. Its antigen remains unknown. Rectal tissue came from one to two pinch biopsies taken at colonoscopy. Some clones are missing from TCRdb's copy, which holds only in-frame ones; the method was immunoSEQ multiplex PCR. The table shows 17,000 or so clones, with just under 75% occurring only once. The data were taken from a study of pediatric ulcerative colitis. Across the whole study: About 7 patients showed pancolitis and two showed left-sided colitis. General observations from the study: Repertoires came from total lymphocyte DNA, not specific subsets. Blood-rectal clonal overlap within each person was significantly higher in ulcerative colitis patients than controls. Rectal repertoires separated controls, mild-moderate and acute severe colitis.

Germline trimming cut 8 bases from V and 1 base from J; bases unmatched to any gene: 10. The CDR3 contains 16 residues. CDR1 LNHDA and CDR2 SQIVND come from the germline V gene (reference sequence). Material: gut tissue. The receptor was derived from a girl between 10 and 17 years old with moderate ulcerative colitis. V usage is TRBV19 and J usage is TRBJ1-1; TRBD1 matches 10 bases. CDR3 sequence reads: CASRQGASTWNTEAFF. In nucleotides, the CDR3 is TGTGCCAGTCGACAGGGGGCATCTACATGGAACACTGAAGCTTTCTTT.